A selection of T cell receptor beta chains follows, all from one sample in a study of OX40 agonist ivuxolimab in advanced cancers. Profiling relied on immunoSEQ multiplex PCR, and the TCRdb table lists in-frame clones only, not all of them. The sample has 90,000 to 120,000 clones; approximately 89% are singletons. This material consisted of CD4+ or CD8+ T cells sorted from blood, taken in a trial of the OX40 agonist ivuxolimab. The source is an adult with an advanced solid tumor such as melanoma, head and neck, liver or kidney cancer. Both conserved end residues are part of each CDR3. Fields, in order: D gene, J gene, clone size, V gene, CDR3 protein. D genes are given only for firm matches. Part of the rows lack a size; the others show once, few, many or a class for expanded clones.

d_call: TRBD1
j_call: TRBJ2-7
clone_size: NA
v_call: TRBV19
cdr3_aa: CASSGTGGWSYEQYF

d_call: TRBD1
j_call: TRBJ2-1
clone_size: NA
v_call: TRBV9
cdr3_aa: CASSPRTGYNEQFF

d_call: NA
j_call: TRBJ2-1
clone_size: NA
v_call: TRBV30
cdr3_aa: CAWSFQGPNEQFF

d_call: NA
j_call: TRBJ2-7
clone_size: NA
v_call: TRBV28
cdr3_aa: CASSGHGGLLNSYGQYF

d_call: NA
j_call: TRBJ1-1
clone_size: NA
v_call: TRBV18
cdr3_aa: CASSPTDKYTEAFF

d_call: TRBD1
j_call: TRBJ2-7
clone_size: NA
v_call: TRBV19
cdr3_aa: CASTGQGLGEQYF

d_call: NA
j_call: TRBJ1-3
clone_size: NA
v_call: TRBV7-3
cdr3_aa: CASSSNRDSGNTIYF

d_call: TRBD2
j_call: TRBJ2-1
clone_size: NA
v_call: TRBV25-1
cdr3_aa: CASSGELARDNEQFF

d_call: TRBD1
j_call: TRBJ1-1
clone_size: NA
v_call: TRBV28
cdr3_aa: CASSLWTGNSNTEAFF

d_call: TRBD1
j_call: TRBJ2-7
clone_size: NA
v_call: TRBV30
cdr3_aa: CALQGMGYEQYF

d_call: TRBD2
j_call: TRBJ2-7
clone_size: NA
v_call: TRBV9
cdr3_aa: CASSVGLGRLYEQYF

d_call: NA
j_call: TRBJ1-5
clone_size: NA
v_call: TRBV19
cdr3_aa: CASSPRGPYSNQPQHF

d_call: NA
j_call: TRBJ1-1
clone_size: NA
v_call: TRBV5-6
cdr3_aa: CASSLPGLVNTEAFF

d_call: NA
j_call: TRBJ1-5
clone_size: NA
v_call: TRBV6-5
cdr3_aa: CASSSGSQPQHF

d_call: NA
j_call: TRBJ1-2
clone_size: NA
v_call: TRBV28
cdr3_aa: CASSPRTGNYGYTF

d_call: NA
j_call: TRBJ1-2
clone_size: NA
v_call: TRBV7-2
cdr3_aa: CASSFSGANYGYTF

d_call: NA
j_call: TRBJ2-1
clone_size: few
v_call: TRBV4-1
cdr3_aa: CASSHGGNEQFF

d_call: TRBD2
j_call: TRBJ2-4
clone_size: few
v_call: TRBV5-1
cdr3_aa: CASSLSGGAKNIQYF

d_call: TRBD1
j_call: TRBJ2-7
clone_size: NA
v_call: TRBV5-1
cdr3_aa: CASSSGQGSAYEQYF

d_call: TRBD1
j_call: NA
clone_size: NA
v_call: TRBV5-1
cdr3_aa: CASSLWTGVSYEQYF

d_call: NA
j_call: TRBJ1-5
clone_size: NA
v_call: TRBV18
cdr3_aa: CASSPSTRNGNQPQHF

d_call: TRBD2
j_call: TRBJ2-4
clone_size: NA
v_call: TRBV5-1
cdr3_aa: CASSAGLAGEDIQYF